This T cell receptor beta chain was recorded in a study of regulatory T cells in long-lasting Graves disease. The time point: newly diagnosed GD, antithyroid drugs for less than 3 months. From RNA extracted from PBMCs, the TCR library was made. Patient provenance is recorded as an endocrinology department in Xi'an, China. This clonotype was observed many times. There are 12 residues in the CDR3. Deletions cut 1 base from V and 8 bases from J, with 8 bases between. With iRepertoire HTBI primers and Arm-PCR of CDR3 regions, TCR beta libraries were built. One entry per CDR3 protein, called by TCRdb with MiXCR from the multiplex PCR reads. The table includes 320,000 or so distinct CDR3 sequences, 18% detected once.

The chain employs TRBV12-3 or TRBV12-4 and TRBJ1-1, with unresolved D. The sequence was obtained from a female donor with Graves disease. Here the sequenced sample was peripheral blood mononuclear cells (PBMCs), taken at new diagnosis, from a patient treated with antithyroid drugs. The CDR3 DNA is TGTGCCAGCAGTTTAGGGCGGCACGAAGCTTTCTTT. Translation: CASSLGRHEAFF.